The sequence of this T cell receptor beta chain was determined in a study of radiotherapy plus CTLA-4 blockade in lung cancer. Whole-study findings and limits: TCR clones of tumor origin grew in blood after radiotherapy plus ipilimumab.

Assay used: immunoSEQ multiplex PCR; TCRdb lists only in-frame clones, some missing. The sample shows some 100,000 clones, approximately 84% of them seen only once. Relative to its sample, this clone is medium-sized. As yet, its antigen is unknown. Focal radiation and CTLA-4 blockade (ipilimumab) were tested in chemo-refractory metastatic non-small-cell lung cancer patients. Sequencing used peripheral blood, obtained from a patient treated with radiotherapy plus ipilimumab. The origin of this receptor is a human donor with non-small cell lung cancer who had a partial response to radiotherapy plus ipilimumab.

The CDR3 loop reads CASSRSGTRAGYGYTF. In DNA form, the CDR3 reads TGTGCCAGCAGTCGGTCCGGGACCCGAGCGGGCTATGGCTACACCTTC. The chain couples TRBV28 to TRBJ1-2, with TRBD1 as a possible D gene (5 bases). This CDR3 is built from 16 residues. Between the trimmed V and J ends, which lost 5 bases and 4 bases, there was a span of 20 bases. Germline V gene sequence: CDR1 MDHEN, CDR2 SYDVKM.